The 13 T cell receptor beta chains below were found in one sample sequenced in a study of T cell responses to AZD1222 COVID-19 vaccine (dated by TCRdb to the early 2020s). The sample's time point label is to be understood as: baseline before first vaccination. Library preparation employed the immunoSEQ multiplex PCR assay. Here the immuneACCESS table is served through TCRdb, limited to in-frame sequences with V and J called. Missing clones are a known gap in these copies; in checked studies unresolved V genes cover under half, and the rest lacks a known reason. The sample table lists about 110,000 clones, about 90% of them with a count of one. The ten largest clones take up 4.4% of the sample. The source was peripheral blood, collected on day 0 of AZD1222 vaccination. Receptor source: an adult in good health.

The chain's CDR3 is CASSPADYGYTF. The CDR3 DNA reads TGTGCCAGCAGTCCGGCCGACTATGGCTACACCTTC. V usage is TRBV28 and J usage is TRBJ1-2, with no clear D. CDR3 length: 12 amino acids. V lost 5 bases and J 3 bases, leaving 7 bases between the germline ends. Per the germline V gene, CDR1 is MDHEN and CDR2 is SYDVKM.

V is TRBV7-9 and J is TRBJ2-7, with 7 positions matching TRBD2. Losses at the gene ends were 8 bases for V and 5 bases for J; bases not matched to a gene: 6. This CDR3 spans 12 amino acids. Germline V gene lookup returns CDR1 SEHNR and CDR2 FQNEAQ (reference sequence). The CDR3 reads CASSWGGDEQYF. Here the CDR3 DNA reads TGTGCCAGCTCCTGGGGAGGGGACGAGCAGTACTTC.

The V and J genes are TRBV5-1 and TRBJ2-1; D is perhaps TRBD2 (5 bases). The germline V and J ends were trimmed by 0 bases and 9 bases, with 10 bases remaining between them. The germline gives CDR1 SGHRS, CDR2 YFSETQ. This CDR3 has 13 residues. The CDR3 DNA reads as TGCGCCAGCAGCTTGGACTCGGAGGCTGAGCAGTTCTTC. This sequence encodes CASSLDSEAEQFF.

The J gene is TRBJ1-4, the V gene TRBV5-6, with D perhaps TRBD1 (6 bases). The germline V gene has CDR1 SGHDT and CDR2 YYEEEE. There are 16 residues in the CDR3. Trimming took off 5 bases at V and 6 bases at J, with 20 bases between the two ends. CDR3 nucleotides: TGTGCCAGCAGTTTTACTACAGGGTTGCGATATGAAAAACTGTTTTTT. It is translated as CASSFTTGLRYEKLFF.

The chain employs TRBV13 and TRBJ2-7, with a possible D match to TRBD1 (5 bases). V was clipped by 8 bases and J by 0 bases, with 14 bases between them. The CDR3 contains 14 residues. Germline assignment: CDR1 PRHDT and CDR2 FYEKMQ (reference sequence). The CDR3 region is CASALGAGSYEQYF. CDR3 sequence (DNA): TGTGCCAGCGCCCTTGGGGCCGGCTCCTACGAGCAGTACTTC.

This sequence joins TRBV6-6 and TRBJ2-1; no reliable D call. Trimming pared 8 bases from V and 6 bases from J, leaving 20 bases between. This CDR3 is 15 amino acids long. CDR1 and CDR2 (germline): MNHNY, SVGAGI (reference sequence). As DNA, the CDR3 is TGTGCCAGCTCGAGGATTATCGAGTCGGGCAATGAGCAGTTCTTC. Its protein product is CASSRIIESGNEQFF.

The rearrangement links TRBV7-8 to TRBJ2-5, with D hard to call. This CDR3 region has 15 residues. Trimming removed 1 base from V and 2 bases from J, with 11 bases in between. Germline-derived CDR1 and CDR2 are SGHVS and FQNEAQ. CDR3 region: CASSLGWAIQETQYF. CDR3 nucleotide sequence: TGTGCCAGCAGCTTAGGCTGGGCTATACAAGAGACCCAGTACTTC.

The chain recombines TRBV7-2 with TRBJ1-6; no clear D. This CDR3 spans 17 amino acids. V dropped 8 bases and J dropped 1 base, with 18 bases sitting between them. Germline CDR1 is SGHTA and CDR2 is FQGNSA. The CDR3 spells CASQLGHRKSYNSPLHF. The CDR3 DNA is TGTGCCAGCCAACTTGGGCATAGGAAATCCTATAATTCACCCCTCCACTTT.

This clone was detected a few times. The chain employs TRBV13 and TRBJ1-3; D perhaps matches TRBD1 (5 bases). Trimming removed 5 bases from V and 4 bases from J, with 12 bases in between. The CDR3 is made up of 14 amino acids. The germline gives CDR1 PRHDT, CDR2 FYEKMQ (reference sequence). In DNA form, the CDR3 reads TGTGCCAGCAGCCGAGGGACGAGAGGAAACACCATATATTTT. Protein product: CASSRGTRGNTIYF.

This clone was detected only once. CDR3 DNA: TGCGCCAGCAGCAGACAAGATAATTCACCCCTCCACTTT. This translates into CASSRQDNSPLHF. The V and J genes are TRBV5-1 and TRBJ1-6; D uncertain. Trimming took off 4 bases at V and 5 bases at J, with 7 bases between the two ends. This CDR3 spans 13 amino acids. Germline V CDR1 and CDR2: SGHRS, YFSETQ.

CDR3 in DNA: TGTGCCAGCTCACTAATGGACAGGGGCTCTGAAGCTTTCTTT. This translates into CASSLMDRGSEAFF. This chain connects TRBV18 to TRBJ1-1, with TRBD1 matching over 9 bases. Germline loops: CDR1 KGHSH, CDR2 LQKENI. V lost 4 bases to trimming and J lost 6 bases; unmatched junction nucleotides: 6. The CDR3 has 14 amino acids.

The V call is TRBV5-4, the J call TRBJ1-1, with D possibly TRBD1 on 5 matching bases. Germline V CDR1 and CDR2: SGHNT, YYREEE (reference sequence). The length of the CDR3 is 16 residues. V was shortened by 0 bases and J by 5 bases, with 17 bases between the two germline ends. The CDR3 region has the DNA TGTGCCAGCAGCTTGGCGGGGGGAAAGGCTAGTACTGAAGCTTTCTTT. The encoded protein is CASSLAGGKASTEAFF.

This chain joins TRBV21-1 and TRBJ1-6. TRBV21-1 is noted as a pseudogene. The CDR3 is 15 amino acids. CDR3 nucleotide sequence: TGTGCCAGCAGCAAAGACACAGGGAGGAATTCACCCCTCCACTTT. Its protein is CASSKDTGRNSPLHF.